This T cell receptor (beta chain) was obtained from a study of control samples from healthy donors and cancer patients. Germline V gene lookup returns CDR1 LNHDA and CDR2 SQIVND (reference sequence). The CDR3 is 12 residues long. Trimming removed 10 bases from V and 5 bases from J, with 14 bases in between. Assay: immunoSEQ multiplex PCR; the TCRdb copy retains only in-frame clones and omits some. Found here are fewer than 70,000 clones, around 94% of them singletons; the top ten hold 3.5% to 4%. The TCR sequence derives from a man younger than 40 in good health. The chain has TRBV19 and TRBJ1-2; D gene ambiguous. The sequenced material came from blood. CDR3 sequence: CATRTEFYGYTF. CDR3 in DNA: TGTGCCACTCGGACCGAATTTTATGGCTACACCTTC.